The 11 T cell receptor beta chains below all came from one sample that was sequenced in a study of cytomegalovirus exposure and HLA in healthy donors. PCR employed 60 Vbeta and 13 Jbeta primers. The data were produced by immunoSEQ multiplex PCR, yet TCRdb's version contains in-frame clones alone and is incomplete. The sample lists 100,000 to 150,000 clones; about 86% were seen once. Sample: PBMCs. Receptors originate from a woman aged 40 to 49 in good health and CMV-seronegative.

The chain recombines TRBV28 with TRBJ2-7; tentative D call: TRBD1 (5 bases). Trimming left V 4 bases short and J 0 bases short, with 7 bases between. Germline V gives CDR1 MDHEN, CDR2 SYDVKM. This CDR3 has 13 residues. CDR3 DNA sequence: TGTGCCAGCAGTTCAGGGAACTCCTACGAGCAGTACTTC. This sequence encodes CASSSGNSYEQYF. Full variable domain (remainder filled in from reference TRBV28 and TRBJ2-7): DVKVTQSSRYLVKRTGEKVFLECVQDMDHENMFWYRQDPGLGLRLIYFSYDVKMKEKGDIPEGYSVSREKKERFSLILESASTNQTSMYLCASSSGNSYEQYFGPGTRLTVT.

The rearrangement uses TRBV18 and TRBJ2-3, with D unresolved. Germline V gene lookup returns CDR1 KGHSH and CDR2 LQKENI. The CDR3 is 13 residues long. Trimming removed 0 bases at V and 6 bases at J, with 7 bases between. The CDR3, as DNA: TGTGCCAGCTCACCACCTCATTTGGATACGCAGTATTTT. This encodes CASSPPHLDTQYF.

The rearrangement links TRBV7-9 to TRBJ2-5; D ambiguous. The length of the CDR3 is 15 residues. The germline CDR1 and CDR2 sequences are SEHNR and FQNEAQ (reference sequence). Trimming took off 3 bases at V and 4 bases at J, with 15 bases between the two ends. The CDR3 DNA reads as TGTGCCAGCAGCTTTATCCAGGTAAGAAGAGAGACCCAGTACTTC. The encoded protein is CASSFIQVRRETQYF.

The chain carries TRBV14 and TRBJ2-7, with 11 nucleotides matching TRBD2. The CDR3 loop spans 14 amino acids. Germline V gene data show CDR1 as SGHDN and CDR2 as FVKESK. V lost 2 bases to trimming and J lost 5 bases; unmatched junction nucleotides: 2. The CDR3 coding sequence is TGTGCCAGCAGCCAATTACTAGCGGGGGACGAGCAGTACTTC. Translating gives CASSQLLAGDEQYF.

The chain joins TRBV6-6 to TRBJ2-1, with 8 bases identical to TRBD2. Germline CDR1 is MNHNY and CDR2 is SVGAGI (reference sequence). J gave up 8 bases and V 5 bases, and 14 bases lay outside the gene matches. The CDR3 has 16 amino acids. The CDR3 bases are TGTGCCAGCAGTCAAGGGACTAGACAGATTACGGATGAGCAGTTCTTC. It codes for CASSQGTRQITDEQFF.

This chain joins TRBV6-1 and TRBJ1-1; D not certain. This CDR3 has 13 residues. Germline values: CDR1 MNHNS, CDR2 SASEGT. The V end was cut by 6 bases, the J end by 6 bases, with 14 bases between. The DNA for the CDR3 is TGTGCCAGCAGCCCGGGAGGGTTAGCTGAAGCTTTCTTT. Encoded protein: CASSPGGLAEAFF.

This clone was counted between two and nine times. Additional DNA sequences in this sample encode the identical CDR3. The V call is TRBV5-1, the J call TRBJ1-1; 8 bases line up with TRBD1. CDR1 is SGHRS, CDR2 YFSETQ, per germline. The ends lost 3 bases at V and 5 bases at J; junction bases unmatched: 6. CDR3 size: 14 residues. CDR3 nucleotides: TGCGCCAGCAGCTCTACAACAGGGGGAACTGAAGCTTTCTTT. Residues: CASSSTTGGTEAFF.

V usage is TRBV7-3 and J usage is TRBJ2-3; 11 bases are shared with TRBD2. Unmatched junction bases numbered 5, after V lost 5 bases and J lost 4 bases. Germline values: CDR1 SGHTA, CDR2 FQGTGA. The CDR3 extends over 15 amino acids. CDR3 region: CASSISGGAADTQYF. Here the CDR3 DNA reads TGTGCCAGCAGCATTAGCGGGGGGGCCGCAGATACGCAGTATTTT.

The CDR3 is CSAREAKEQYF. As DNA, the CDR3 is TGCAGTGCTAGAGAGGCCAAAGAGCAGTACTTC. V gene TRBV20-1 combines with J gene TRBJ2-7; D is unresolved. The CDR3 totals 11 residues. Per germline, CDR1 DFQATT and CDR2 SNEGSKA (reference sequence). Trimming stripped 0 bases from V and 7 bases from J, with 7 bases between.

This chain's CDR3 is CASSEGGGNQPQHF. CDR3 sequence (DNA): TGTGCCAGCAGTGAAGGAGGGGGCAATCAGCCCCAGCATTTT. V gene TRBV6-9 combines with J gene TRBJ1-5, with D perhaps matching TRBD1 (5 bases). Looked up from germline, CDR1 is MNHGY and CDR2 is SVAAGI. V was shortened by 5 bases and J by 2 bases, with 10 bases between the two germline ends. The CDR3 is 14 residues long.

The V gene is TRBV4-3, the J gene TRBJ2-7, with a tentative D call TRBD1 (6 bases). Germline values: CDR1 LGHNA, CDR2 YSLEER. CDR3 size: 13 residues. V lost 3 bases and J 0 bases, leaving 6 bases between the germline ends. The CDR3 loop reads CASSQGASYEQYF. As DNA, the CDR3 is TGCGCCAGCAGCCAGGGGGCCTCCTACGAGCAGTACTTC.